This TCR beta chain was sequenced for a study of blood T cell repertoires in COVID-19. At the level of the study: Both acute and convalescent COVID-19 samples were obtained from the United States, Italy and Spain.

Clones were sequenced by immunoSEQ multiplex PCR, and TCRdb holds only the in-frame ones, with some missing. The sample has under 250,000 clones, 80% to 90% seen once; the top ten hold under 14%. Enrollment of patients from Seattle took place during active infection, with longitudinal follow-up. CDR1 and CDR2 (germline): SGHVS, FQNEAQ. V lost 5 bases, J lost 0 bases, and 8 bases stayed unmatched. This CDR3 is 16 amino acids long. The clonotype was recovered from a middle-aged man with COVID-19, enrolled during active disease. Material for sequencing was peripheral blood. The rearrangement uses TRBV7-8 and TRBJ1-2, with 8 bases aligning to TRBD1. In DNA, the CDR3 is TGTGCCAGCAGCATCCTAGGACAGGGAACTAACTATGGCTACACCTTC. Its protein is CASSILGQGTNYGYTF.